This TCR beta chain came from a study of blood T cell repertoires in COVID-19. On the study more broadly: PBMCs, B-cell-depleted T cells, or T cells provided the cDNA or gDNA that made up the material.

Source study methods: Quantification of nucleated cells was approximated via reference gene primer amplification. Measured with immunoSEQ multiplex PCR; TCRdb has only the in-frame clones, and not every one. The V and J calls and clone size were taken over from that table, and D and trimming were inferred from the DNA. The data show 250,000 to 350,000 clones, around 88% seen once. The trim removed 0 bases at V and 4 bases at J, leaving 5 bases unmatched. Germline lookup yields CDR1 SGHRS and CDR2 YFSETQ. The CDR3 extends over 16 amino acids. This TCR derives from a woman aged 25 to 39 who had recovered from COVID-19. What was sequenced was peripheral blood. V is TRBV5-1 and J is TRBJ2-5; 11 nucleotides line up with TRBD2. The CDR3 DNA follows: TGCGCCAGCAGCTTGGCTAGACTAGCGGGGACAGAGACCCAGTACTTC. It encodes CASSLARLAGTETQYF.